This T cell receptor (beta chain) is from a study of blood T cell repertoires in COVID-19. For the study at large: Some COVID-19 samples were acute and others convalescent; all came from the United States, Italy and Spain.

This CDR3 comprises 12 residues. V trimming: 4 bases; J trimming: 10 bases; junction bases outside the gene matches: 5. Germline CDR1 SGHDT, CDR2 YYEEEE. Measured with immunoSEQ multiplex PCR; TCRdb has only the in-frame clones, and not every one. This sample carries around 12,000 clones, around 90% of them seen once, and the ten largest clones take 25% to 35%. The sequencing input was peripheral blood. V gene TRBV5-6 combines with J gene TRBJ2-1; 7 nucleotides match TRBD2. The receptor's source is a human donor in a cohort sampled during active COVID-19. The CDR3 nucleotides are TGTGCCAGCAGCGATGGGAGGGCAGAGCAGTTCTTC. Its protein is CASSDGRAEQFF.